Listed below are T cell receptor beta chains from one sample, sequenced in a study of shared clonotypes between healthy human individuals. Measured with immunoSEQ multiplex PCR; TCRdb has only the in-frame clones, and not every one. The table shows fewer than 3 million clones, with 92% occurring only once. Sequencing was done on a sample of naive CD4+ T cells from PBMCs. These receptor sequences come from a man aged 18 to 29 in good health. Some clones in this sample may be carry-over from other donors' samples. Both conserved end residues are part of each CDR3. D genes are given only for firm matches. Not every row has a clone size; where given, it reads once, few, many or a size class.

size: NA
J: TRBJ1-2
D: NA
V: TRBV28
CDR3: CATGGRNGYTF
DNA: TGTGCCACGGGGGGACGGAATGGCTACACCTTC

size: NA
J: TRBJ1-1
D: NA
V: TRBV11-2
CDR3: CASTARGYWNTEAFF
DNA: TGTGCCAGCACCGCTAGGGGCTATTGGAACACTGAAGCTTTCTTT

size: NA
J: TRBJ1-2
D: NA
V: TRBV28
CDR3: CAGSRAYTYGYTF
DNA: TGTGCCGGATCAAGGGCCTATACCTATGGCTACACCTTC

size: NA
J: TRBJ2-5
D: NA
V: TRBV6-1
CDR3: CASRIGSQETQYF
DNA: TGTGCCAGCAGGATAGGGTCCCAAGAGACCCAGTACTTC

size: NA
J: TRBJ1-3
D: TRBD1
V: TRBV2
CDR3: CASSGQGKRGNTIYF
DNA: TGTGCCAGCAGTGGACAGGGGAAAAGGGGAAACACCATATATTTT

size: NA
J: TRBJ2-1
D: TRBD2
V: TRBV19
CDR3: CASNRGEGGEQFF
DNA: TGTGCCAGTAATCGGGGGGAAGGTGGTGAGCAGTTCTTC

size: once
J: TRBJ2-7
D: TRBD2
V: TRBV5-4
CDR3: CASSLTSRAEQYF
DNA: TGTGCCAGCAGTTTGACTAGCAGAGCCGAGCAGTACTTC

size: NA
J: TRBJ2-1
D: NA
V: TRBV7-2
CDR3: CASSLLVGFGEQFF
DNA: TGTGCCAGCAGCTTACTGGTGGGATTCGGTGAGCAGTTCTTC

size: NA
J: TRBJ2-2
D: TRBD2
V: TRBV7-9
CDR3: CASSPGLAGGPGRAGELFF
DNA: TGTGCCAGCAGCCCGGGACTAGCGGGAGGGCCGGGGCGCGCCGGGGAGCTGTTTTTT

size: NA
J: TRBJ2-7
D: TRBD2
V: TRBV7-2
CDR3: CASSHRSGGPYEQYF
DNA: TGTGCCAGCAGCCACCGGTCGGGAGGGCCCTACGAGCAGTACTTC

size: NA
J: TRBJ2-1
D: NA
V: TRBV7-6
CDR3: CASSLRALQGRDNEQFF
DNA: TGTGCCAGCAGCTTACGGGCCCTACAGGGTAGGGACAATGAGCAGTTCTTC

size: NA
J: TRBJ2-1
D: NA
V: TRBV28
CDR3: CASSFFPRSGTTTPSSYNEQFF
DNA: TGTGCCAGCAGTTTTTTCCCTCGTTCCGGGACAACCACCCCGAGCTCCTACAATGAGCAGTTCTTC

size: NA
J: TRBJ2-7
D: TRBD2
V: TRBV27
CDR3: CASSLRPGLAGRYEQYF
DNA: TGTGCCAGCAGTTTACGCCCCGGACTAGCGGGCAGGTACGAGCAGTACTTC

size: NA
J: TRBJ1-4
D: TRBD1
V: TRBV10-3
CDR3: CAISDSDRGATNEKLFF
DNA: TGTGCCATCAGTGATTCGGACAGGGGCGCAACTAATGAAAAACTGTTTTTT

size: NA
J: TRBJ2-5
D: NA
V: TRBV5-5
CDR3: CASSRIQETQYF
DNA: TGTGCCAGCAGCAGGATTCAAGAGACCCAGTACTTC

size: once
J: TRBJ1-5
D: TRBD1
V: TRBV5-6
CDR3: CASSSSTGGLFNQPQHF
DNA: TGTGCCAGCAGCTCCTCCACAGGGGGCCTCTTCAATCAGCCCCAGCATTTT

size: NA
J: TRBJ2-7
D: TRBD2
V: TRBV5-6
CDR3: CASKKVAGSMEYF
DNA: TGTGCCAGCAAGAAGGTAGCGGGAAGTATGGAGTACTTC